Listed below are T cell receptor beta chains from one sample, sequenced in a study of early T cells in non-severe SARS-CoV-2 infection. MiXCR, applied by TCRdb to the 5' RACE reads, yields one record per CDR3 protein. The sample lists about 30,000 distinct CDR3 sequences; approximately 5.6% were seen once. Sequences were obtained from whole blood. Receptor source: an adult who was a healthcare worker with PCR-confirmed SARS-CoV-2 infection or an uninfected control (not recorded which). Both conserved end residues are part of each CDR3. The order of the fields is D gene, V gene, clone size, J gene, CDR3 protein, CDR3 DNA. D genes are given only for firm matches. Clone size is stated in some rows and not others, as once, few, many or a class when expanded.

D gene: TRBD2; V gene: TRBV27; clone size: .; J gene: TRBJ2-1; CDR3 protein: CASSLYGGRLAVYNEQFF; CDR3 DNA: TGTGCCAGCAGTTTATATGGCGGACGGCTAGCGGTTTACAATGAGCAGTTCTTC
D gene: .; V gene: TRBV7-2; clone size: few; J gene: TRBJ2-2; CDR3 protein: CASSLQGGRGTTGELFF; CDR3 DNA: TGTGCCAGCAGCTTACAGGGCGGGCGCGGGACCACCGGGGAGCTGTTTTTT
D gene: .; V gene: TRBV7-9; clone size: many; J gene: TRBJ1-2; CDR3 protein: CASSLDSYGYTF; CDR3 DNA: TGTGCCAGCAGCTTAGACAGCTATGGCTACACCTTC
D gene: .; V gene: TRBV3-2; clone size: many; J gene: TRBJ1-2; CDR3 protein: CASSQDRDARSNYGYTF; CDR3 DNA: TGTGCCAGCAGCCAAGATCGGGACGCCCGTTCTAACTATGGCTACACCTTC
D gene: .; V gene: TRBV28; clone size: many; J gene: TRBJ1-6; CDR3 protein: CASNPSGSADNSPLHF; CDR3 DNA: TGTGCCAGCAATCCTTCCGGGTCCGCAGATAATTCACCCCTCCACTTT
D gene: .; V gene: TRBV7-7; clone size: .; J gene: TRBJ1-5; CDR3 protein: CASSLEVGQPQHF; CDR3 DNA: TGTGCCAGCAGCTTAGAGGTTGGGCAGCCCCAGCATTTT
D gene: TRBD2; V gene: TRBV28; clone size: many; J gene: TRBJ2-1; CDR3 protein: CASISVPTSGIVNEQFF; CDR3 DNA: TGTGCCAGTATAAGTGTCCCGACTAGCGGGATTGTTAATGAGCAGTTCTTC
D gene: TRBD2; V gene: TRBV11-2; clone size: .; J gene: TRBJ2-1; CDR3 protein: CASSFPGTSGRNEQFF; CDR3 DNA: TGTGCCAGCAGCTTCCCCGGGACTAGCGGGAGAAATGAGCAGTTCTTC
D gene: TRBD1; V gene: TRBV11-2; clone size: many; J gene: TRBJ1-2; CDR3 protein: CASSTGTAKPNYGYTF; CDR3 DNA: TGTGCCAGCAGCACAGGGACAGCCAAACCTAACTATGGCTACACCTTC
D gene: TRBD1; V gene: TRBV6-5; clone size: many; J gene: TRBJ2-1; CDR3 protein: CASSNRDSSYNEQFF; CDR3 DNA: TGTGCCAGCAGTAACCGGGACAGCTCCTACAATGAGCAGTTCTTC
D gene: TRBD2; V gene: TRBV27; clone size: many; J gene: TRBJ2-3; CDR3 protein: CASRSFGLAENTDTQYF; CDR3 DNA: TGTGCCAGCAGATCGTTTGGCCTAGCGGAAAACACAGATACGCAGTATTTT
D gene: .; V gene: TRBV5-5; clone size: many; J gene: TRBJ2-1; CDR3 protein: CASTLGSDHGEQFF; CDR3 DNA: TGTGCCAGCACCCTCGGTTCTGATCACGGTGAGCAGTTCTTC
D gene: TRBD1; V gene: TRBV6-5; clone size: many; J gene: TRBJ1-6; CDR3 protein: CASSSTHRGFNSPLHF; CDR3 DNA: TGTGCCAGCAGCTCAACTCACAGGGGGTTCAATTCACCCCTCCACTTT